These 23 T cell receptor beta chains were sequenced from one sample in a study of OX40 agonist ivuxolimab in advanced cancers. Assay: immunoSEQ multiplex PCR; the TCRdb copy retains only in-frame clones and omits some. The data contain about 22,000 clones, around 87% of them singletons. The sequencing here drew on CD4+ or CD8+ T cells sorted from blood, taken in a trial of the OX40 agonist ivuxolimab. These receptor sequences come from an adult with an advanced solid tumor such as melanoma, head and neck, liver or kidney cancer.

This clone was seen once. The chain employs TRBV19 and TRBJ1-2; D uncertain. V was pared by 0 bases and J by 6 bases, with 17 bases between. CDR1 is LNHDA and CDR2 is SQIVND in the germline V gene (reference sequence). CDR3 length equals 16 residues. The CDR3 DNA follows: TGTGCCAGTAGTATAGAGTGGGGTTTGGCGGGCGATGGCTACACCTTC. Its protein product is CASSIEWGLAGDGYTF.

V usage is TRBV27 and J usage is TRBJ1-5; D unclear. V was shortened by 5 bases and J by 2 bases, with 16 bases between the two germline ends. This CDR3 region has 16 residues. CDR1 MNHEY and CDR2 SMNVEV come from the germline V gene (reference sequence). CDR3 sequence reads: CASSTTETHGNQPQHF. CDR3 in DNA: TGTGCCAGCAGTACAACCGAGACACATGGCAATCAGCCCCAGCATTTT.

The genes are TRBV5-1 and TRBJ1-3; perhaps TRBD1 as D (6 bases). The V end was cut by 0 bases, the J end by 2 bases, with 12 bases between. This CDR3 contains 16 residues. From germline, CDR1 is SGHRS and CDR2 YFSETQ. The chain's CDR3 is CASSLAGTTTGNTIYF. CDR3 in DNA: TGCGCCAGCAGCTTGGCCGGGACAACTACTGGAAACACCATATATTTT.

This chain joins TRBV7-9 and TRBJ2-3; maybe TRBD1 (6 bases). This CDR3 is 15 amino acids long. In germline, CDR1 is SEHNR, CDR2 FQNEAQ (reference sequence). Trimming took off 4 bases at V and 6 bases at J, with 17 bases between the two ends. The DNA for the CDR3 is TGTGCCAGCAGCTCTAGGACAGACCCTCGGGATACGCAGTATTTT. Translation: CASSSRTDPRDTQYF.

The rearrangement links TRBV5-6 to TRBJ2-7; 9 bases align to TRBD1. There are 15 residues in the CDR3. V lost 0 bases and J lost 2; bases outside the gene matches: 3. The germline gives CDR1 SGHDT, CDR2 YYEEEE. The CDR3 is CASSLAGQGAYEQYF. The DNA of the CDR3 is TGTGCCAGCAGCTTGGCGGGACAGGGCGCCTACGAGCAGTACTTC.

For the CDR3, the DNA is TGTGCCAGCGGCCCGCAAAGAAGTCTGGAGACCCAGTACTTC. Its protein product is CASGPQRSLETQYF. The gene calls are TRBV11-2 and TRBJ2-5; no reliable D call. Between the trimmed V and J ends, which lost 8 bases and 5 bases, there was a span of 18 bases. CDR1 and CDR2 from the germline V gene are SGHAT and FQNNGV. The CDR3 covers 14 residues.

The gene calls are TRBV5-1 and TRBJ2-7; D unresolved. The germline V gene encodes CDR1 SGHRS and CDR2 YFSETQ. Trimming took off 2 bases at V and 2 bases at J, with 8 bases between the two ends. This CDR3 is built from 13 residues. In nucleotides, the CDR3 is TGCGCCAGCAGCTTTGAGGCTCCCTACGAGCAGTACTTC. Its translation is CASSFEAPYEQYF. The full variable domain, with the rest looked up from reference TRBV5-1 and TRBJ2-7, is KAGVTQTPRYLIKTRGQQVTLSCSPISGHRSVSWYQQTPGQGLQFLFEYFSETQRNKGNFPGRFSGRQFSNSRSEMNVSTLELGDSALYLCASSFEAPYEQYFGPGTRLTVT.

This chain uses TRBV7-6 with TRBJ2-2; 9 bases line up with TRBD1. This CDR3 has 15 residues. CDR1 is SGHVS, CDR2 FNYEAQ, per germline. With V trimmed by 6 bases and J by 4 bases, 6 bases remained unmatched. The CDR3 nucleotides read TGTGCCAGCAGTTTGGGACAGGGCCTCACCGGGGAGCTGTTTTTT. Protein sequence: CASSLGQGLTGELFF. Together with reference TRBV7-6 and TRBJ2-2, the CDR3 gives the full variable domain: GAGVSQSPRYKVTKRGQDVALRCDPISGHVSLYWYRQALGQGPEFLTYFNYEAQQDKSGLPNDRFSAERPEGSISTLTIQRTEQRDSAMYRCASSLGQGLTGELFFGEGSRLTVL.

J is TRBJ1-5 and V is TRBV21-1; the tabulated D call, TRBD1, remains unverified against the DNA. TRBV21-1 is assigned pseudogene status. The CDR3 loop spans 13 amino acids. Here the CDR3 reads CASSFPNNQPQHF. CDR3 sequence (DNA): TGTGCCAGCAGCTTCCCCAACAATCAGCCCCAGCATTTT.

The gene calls are TRBV14 and TRBJ2-7; TRBD1 agrees at 7 bases. The J segment lost 3 bases and the V segment lost 0 bases, leaving 5 bases of the junction unmatched. The V gene's germline CDR1 is SGHDN and CDR2 FVKESK. The CDR3 is 15 amino acids. The CDR3 region is CASSQDIQGNYEQYF. The CDR3 region has the DNA TGTGCCAGCAGCCAAGATATACAGGGGAACTACGAGCAGTACTTC. The full variable domain, in which reference TRBV14 and TRBJ2-7 provide the parts outside the CDR3, is EAGVTQFPSHSVIEKGQTVTLRCDPISGHDNLYWYRRVMGKEIKFLLHFVKESKQDESGMPNNRFLAERTGGTYSTLKVQPAELEDSGVYFCASSQDIQGNYEQYFGPGTRLTVT.

This chain uses TRBV5-6 with TRBJ2-1; a possible D gene is TRBD1 (6 bases). The ends were cut back, 4 bases at V and 5 bases at J, with 16 bases in the middle. This CDR3 is built from 15 residues. Germline V gives CDR1 SGHDT, CDR2 YYEEEE. The DNA of the CDR3 is TGTGCCAGCAGCCATCGGGACACGACTAACAATGAGCAGTTCTTC. Protein: CASSHRDTTNNEQFF.

The V and J genes are TRBV19 and TRBJ1-5; unclear D gene. Germline loops: CDR1 LNHDA, CDR2 SQIVND (reference sequence). Deletions cut 8 bases from V and 0 bases from J, with 14 bases between. This CDR3 has 15 amino acids. CDR3 DNA: TGTGCCAGTCAAAACGATGGGGATAGCAATCAGCCCCAGCATTTT. It encodes CASQNDGDSNQPQHF.

The chain has TRBV5-1 and TRBJ2-7; D is possibly TRBD2 (5 bases). V was trimmed by 0 bases and J by 5 bases, leaving 6 bases between them. CDR1 and CDR2 (germline): SGHRS, YFSETQ. The CDR3 totals 12 residues. The CDR3 coding sequence is TGCGCCAGCAGCTTGGTGGGAGACGAGCAGTACTTC. As protein: CASSLVGDEQYF. The full variable domain, rest sourced from reference TRBV5-1 and TRBJ2-7, is KAGVTQTPRYLIKTRGQQVTLSCSPISGHRSVSWYQQTPGQGLQFLFEYFSETQRNKGNFPGRFSGRQFSNSRSEMNVSTLELGDSALYLCASSLVGDEQYFGPGTRLTVT.

The chain joins TRBV7-6 to TRBJ2-7, with a possible D match to TRBD1 (6 bases). The CDR3 contains 14 residues. From germline, CDR1 is SGHVS and CDR2 FNYEAQ. With 3 bases removed from V and 7 bases from J, the gap between germline ends came to 16 bases. DNA for the CDR3: TGTGCCAGCAGCTTTTCGGCAGGGGAGAGGGAGCAGTACTTC. This gives the protein CASSFSAGEREQYF.

This clone has a handful of counts. The chain combines TRBV4-1 with TRBJ2-7; 7 positions match TRBD1. The CDR3 runs to 14 residues. Germline V gene sequence: CDR1 MGHRA, CDR2 YSYEKL. V lost 6 bases to trimming and J lost 6 bases; unmatched junction nucleotides: 11. For the CDR3, the DNA is TGCGCCAGCAGACTCGACAGGGACAAGGGCGAGCAGTACTTC. This gives the protein CASRLDRDKGEQYF.

The rearrangement uses TRBV29-1 and TRBJ1-1; 9 nucleotides agree with TRBD1. This CDR3 spans 14 amino acids. After removal of 2 bases from V and 7 bases from J, the junction contained 8 bases not matched to a gene. Germline V gene sequence: CDR1 SQVTM, CDR2 ANQGSEA. CDR3 protein: CSVEISTGGNEAFF. CDR3 nucleotides: TGCAGCGTTGAAATATCGACAGGGGGTAATGAAGCTTTCTTT.

As regards this clone: The sample contains more than one DNA sequence encoding this CDR3. The chain has TRBV6-4 and TRBJ2-3; the match to TRBD2 covers 13 bases. The length of the CDR3 is 15 residues. The germline V gene has CDR1 MRHNA and CDR2 SNTAGT. With V trimmed by 0 bases and J by 6 bases, 0 bases remained unmatched. In DNA form, the CDR3 reads TGTGCCAGCAGTGACTCGACTAGCGGGGGGGATACGCAGTATTTT. It is translated as CASSDSTSGGDTQYF.

The chain uses TRBV5-4 and TRBJ2-1, with D maybe TRBD2 (5 bases). The CDR3 spans 15 residues. The germline V gene has CDR1 SGHNT and CDR2 YYREEE (reference sequence). Trimming took 4 bases from V and 4 from J, leaving 15 bases between them. CDR3 residues: CASSPTRDQYNEQFF. The CDR3 DNA reads as TGTGCCAGCAGCCCAACTAGAGACCAATACAATGAGCAGTTCTTC. The full variable domain, in which reference TRBV5-4 and TRBJ2-1 provide the parts outside the CDR3, is ETGVTQSPTHLIKTRGQQVTLRCSSQSGHNTVSWYQQALGQGPQFIFQYYREEENGRGNFPPRFSGLQFPNYSSELNVNALELDDSALYLCASSPTRDQYNEQFFGPGTRLTVL.

This rearrangement joins TRBV4-1 to TRBJ1-5; D is unclear. The V and J ends lost 0 bases and 7 bases respectively, with 16 bases between them. This CDR3 is 16 amino acids long. CDR1 MGHRA and CDR2 YSYEKL come from the germline V gene. The CDR3 DNA reads TGCGCCAGCAGCCAAGATCGATCGGCCTCCGGGCAGCCCCAGCATTTT. This encodes CASSQDRSASGQPQHF.

The chain employs TRBV4-2 and TRBJ1-1; D may be TRBD1 (6 bases). The CDR3 totals 14 residues. CDR1 LGHNA and CDR2 YNFKEQ come from the germline V gene. The V end lost 4 bases, the J end lost 3 bases, and 12 bases lay between the germline ends. Here the CDR3 DNA reads TGTGCCAGCAGCCGCACATCAGGGGACACTGAAGCTTTCTTT. This codes for CASSRTSGDTEAFF.

The V call is TRBV25-1, the J call TRBJ2-7; 10 bases are shared with TRBD1. Germline V gene lookup returns CDR1 MGHDK and CDR2 SYGVNS. This CDR3 has 13 amino acids. V was clipped by 3 bases and J by 7 bases; unmatched bases: 3. The CDR3 here is CASSEGQGNEQYF. CDR3 DNA sequence: TGTGCCAGCAGTGAGGGACAGGGGAATGAGCAGTACTTC.

This chain links TRBV7-9 with TRBJ2-2, with a tentative D call TRBD1 (5 bases). This CDR3 spans 14 amino acids. The V and J ends lost 7 bases and 6 bases respectively, with 15 bases between them. CDR1 SEHNR and CDR2 FQNEAQ come from the germline V gene (reference sequence). The CDR3, as DNA: TGTGCCAGCATCCAAACCCTAGGGGCCGGGGAGCTGTTTTTT. Protein: CASIQTLGAGELFF.

This clone was detected only once. J is TRBJ1-1 and V is TRBV29-1; D is unresolved. V lost 0 bases, J lost 4 bases, and 3 bases lay in between. Per germline, CDR1 SQVTM and CDR2 ANQGSEA. This CDR3 spans 11 amino acids. The CDR3 loop reads CSVEDPTEAFF. CDR3 DNA sequence: TGCAGCGTTGAAGATCCCACTGAAGCTTTCTTT.